Shown below are 23 T cell receptor beta chains from a single sample sequenced in a study of cytomegalovirus exposure and HLA in healthy donors. Amplification used 60 Vbeta primers and 13 Jbeta primers. Generated by immunoSEQ multiplex PCR, the TCRdb table keeps only in-frame clones and is missing some. The sample holds 40,000 or so clones. Sample: PBMCs. The receptor source for this set is a male donor in good health and CMV-seronegative.

CDR3: CASRQFPGTGISHEQYF. The CDR3 region has the DNA TGTGCCAGCAGGCAGTTTCCCGGGACAGGGATATCCCACGAGCAGTACTTC. V and J are TRBV7-9 and TRBJ2-7; 9 bases match TRBD1. Germline CDR1 is SEHNR and CDR2 is FQNEAQ (reference sequence). With V trimmed by 6 bases and J by 5 bases, 17 bases remained unmatched. The length of the CDR3 is 17 residues.

The genes are TRBV10-3 and TRBJ1-6, with D unclear. CDR3 length: 14 residues. V lost 8 bases and J 6 bases, leaving 14 bases between the germline ends. Germline-derived CDR1 and CDR2 are ENHRY and SYGVKD. CDR3 in amino acids: CAIRGPEANSPLHF. CDR3 DNA: TGTGCCATCCGAGGTCCAGAAGCTAATTCACCCCTCCACTTT.

The chain employs TRBV11-2 and TRBJ1-3; perhaps TRBD1 as D (6 bases). The CDR3 consists of 15 residues. The V gene lost 4 bases and the J gene lost 2 bases, with 12 bases spanning the gap. Per germline, CDR1 SGHAT and CDR2 FQNNGV. CDR3 sequence (DNA): TGTGCCAGCAGCTCACAGGGACAAACTGGAAACACCATATATTTT. Translated: CASSSQGQTGNTIYF.

The rearrangement links TRBV19 to TRBJ2-3; D is possibly TRBD1 (6 bases). V lost 1 base to trimming and J lost 9 bases, with 11 bases between them. CDR3 length: 13 residues. Germline V gene sequence: CDR1 LNHDA, CDR2 SQIVND (reference sequence). DNA for the CDR3: TGTGCCAGTAGTATAGGAGGGGGTGACACGCAGTATTTT. Translation gives CASSIGGGDTQYF.

V and J are TRBV14 and TRBJ2-3; TRBD1 is a possible D gene (5 bases). The germline V gene has CDR1 SGHDN and CDR2 FVKESK. Trimming took 1 base from V and 3 from J, leaving 8 bases between them. The CDR3 loop spans 14 amino acids. The CDR3 nucleotides read TGTGCCAGCAGCCAAGGGGGCCCGACAGATACGCAGTATTTT. This sequence encodes CASSQGGPTDTQYF.

In DNA, the CDR3 is TGTGCCAGCAGCTTCTCGGGACTAGCGGACACCGGGGAGCTGTTTTTT. Amino acid sequence: CASSFSGLADTGELFF. V and J are TRBV11-3 and TRBJ2-2; TRBD2 agrees at 11 bases. The CDR3 has 16 residues. Germline V gene sequence: CDR1 SGHNT, CDR2 YENEEA. Trimming cost V 3 bases and J 3 bases; bases outside gene matches: 3.

The chain joins TRBV11-3 to TRBJ2-2, with no clear D. Deletions cut 2 bases from V and 7 bases from J, with 2 bases between. The CDR3 has 11 amino acids. Per the germline V gene, CDR1 is SGHNT and CDR2 is YENEEA. The CDR3 spells CASSLLGELFF. CDR3 DNA: TGTGCCAGCAGCTTACTCGGGGAGCTGTTTTTT.

The chain is built from TRBV2 and TRBJ1-3; TRBD1 might be the D (6 bases). Germline lookup yields CDR1 SNHLY and CDR2 FYNNEI. This CDR3 has 18 residues. The V end lost 0 bases, the J end lost 0 bases, and 15 bases lay between the germline ends. The CDR3 loop reads CASSEAHYRVSSGNTIYF. The CDR3 region has the DNA TGTGCCAGCAGTGAAGCCCACTACAGGGTCAGCTCTGGAAACACCATATATTTT.

The genes are TRBV6-5 and TRBJ2-7; tentative D call: TRBD1 (5 bases). V was cut by 6 bases and J by 2 bases, with 17 bases left in between. The CDR3 sequence is 15 residues long. Germline V CDR1 and CDR2: MNHEY, SVGAGI. CDR3: CASRRAPVRAYEQYF. CDR3 sequence (DNA): TGTGCCAGCAGGCGAGCACCGGTCAGGGCCTACGAGCAGTACTTC.

The V and J genes are TRBV6-1 and TRBJ1-2, with a tentative D call TRBD1 (6 bases). The germline V gene has CDR1 MNHNS and CDR2 SASEGT. The CDR3 runs 16 residues. Trimming took off 4 bases at V and 0 bases at J, with 15 bases between the two ends. The CDR3: CASSGPQGLANYGYTF. The DNA of the CDR3 is TGTGCCAGCAGTGGGCCACAGGGTTTAGCTAACTATGGCTACACCTTC.

The chain carries TRBV6-1 and TRBJ1-3, with D hard to call. The CDR3 has 14 amino acids. Trimming left V 3 bases short and J 0 bases short, with 6 bases between. Germline loops: CDR1 MNHNS, CDR2 SASEGT. The CDR3 DNA reads TGTGCCAGCAGTGATCAGGCCTCTGGAAACACCATATATTTT. It encodes CASSDQASGNTIYF.

This chain joins TRBV27 and TRBJ1-4; TRBD1 matches 8 bases. J gave up 5 bases and V 6 bases, and 11 bases lay outside the gene matches. Germline CDR1 and CDR2: MNHEY and SMNVEV (reference sequence). The CDR3 sequence is 16 residues long. CDR3 in DNA: TGTGCCAGCAGAAAGACAGGGGCGGTCGTGAATGAAAAACTGTTTTTT. It codes for CASRKTGAVVNEKLFF.

The chain uses TRBV5-6 and TRBJ1-6; 7 bases line up with TRBD1. The V and J ends lost 4 bases and 7 bases, in that order; junction bases with no gene match: 8. The length of the CDR3 is 15 residues. Germline values: CDR1 SGHDT, CDR2 YYEEEE. CDR3 DNA: TGTGCCAGCAGCGCAAACAGGGGAAGAAATTCACCCCTCCACTTT. This gives the protein CASSANRGRNSPLHF.

The CDR3 region has the DNA TGTGCCAGCAGTTTAGAGGCGCTCTCTGGGGCCAACGTCCTGACTTTC. It specifies CASSLEALSGANVLTF. The rearrangement joins TRBV2 to TRBJ2-6, with D hard to call. This CDR3 has 16 residues. V was pared by 5 bases and J by 0 bases, with 11 bases between. Germline CDR1 and CDR2: SNHLY and FYNNEI. Full variable domain (remainder filled in from reference TRBV2 and TRBJ2-6): EPEVTQTPSHQVTQMGQEVILRCVPISNHLYFYWYRQILGQKVEFLVSFYNNEISEKSEIFDDQFSVERPDGSNFTLKIRSTKLEDSAMYFCASSLEALSGANVLTFGAGSRLTVL.

Here the CDR3 reads CASSPRDSKSYGYTF. The CDR3 region has the DNA TGTGCCAGCAGCCCAAGGGACAGCAAATCCTATGGCTACACCTTC. The chain joins TRBV7-6 to TRBJ1-2; 7 nucleotides align to TRBD1. This CDR3 is 15 amino acids long. Germline assignment: CDR1 SGHVS and CDR2 FNYEAQ. J was trimmed by 4 bases and V by 5 bases; bases with no gene match: 10.

V usage is TRBV6-4 and J usage is TRBJ2-2; no clear D gene. CDR1 and CDR2 (germline): MRHNA, SNTAGT. The CDR3 has 13 residues. V was trimmed by 8 bases and J by 6 bases, leaving 13 bases between them. As DNA, the CDR3 is TGTGCCAGCGTCCTCACTTCCCCCGGGGAGCTGTTTTTT. Its protein product is CASVLTSPGELFF.

The V and J genes are TRBV7-9 and TRBJ1-3; unclear D gene. The CDR3 runs to 14 residues. Looked up from germline, CDR1 is SEHNR and CDR2 is FQNEAQ (reference sequence). Trimming took off 5 bases at V and 0 bases at J, with 8 bases between the two ends. This CDR3 is CASSRLASGNTIYF. The CDR3 DNA follows: TGTGCCAGCAGCCGACTGGCCTCTGGAAACACCATATATTTT.

The chain uses TRBV7-9 and TRBJ1-1, with D maybe TRBD1 (5 bases). Germline V CDR1 and CDR2: SEHNR, FQNEAQ (reference sequence). CDR3 size: 15 residues. Trimming left V 1 base short and J 10 bases short, with 19 bases between. This chain's CDR3 is CASSLGGWGLRGAFF. The CDR3 DNA reads as TGTGCCAGCAGCTTAGGTGGTTGGGGACTTCGGGGAGCTTTCTTT.

V gene TRBV10-1 combines with J gene TRBJ2-7; TRBD2 matches at 10 bases. With V trimmed by 6 bases and J by 1 base, 6 bases remained unmatched. Per the germline V gene, CDR1 is WNHNN and CDR2 is SYGVQD (reference sequence). This CDR3 has 15 amino acids. This chain's CDR3 is CASSRGTSASYEQYF. The CDR3 bases are TGCGCCAGCAGCAGAGGGACTAGCGCGTCCTACGAGCAGTACTTC.

This sequence joins TRBV7-2 and TRBJ2-5, with 7 bases aligning to TRBD2. Looked up from germline, CDR1 is SGHTA and CDR2 is FQGNSA. The CDR3 extends over 14 amino acids. V was pared by 6 bases and J by 1 base, with 5 bases of the junction left unmatched. The CDR3 DNA follows: TGTGCCAGCAGACGGGACTACACCCAAGAGACCCAGTACTTC. It translates to CASRRDYTQETQYF.

The V gene is TRBV5-1, the J gene TRBJ2-3; D uncertain. Germline assignment: CDR1 SGHRS and CDR2 YFSETQ. V was cut by 1 base and J by 1 base, with 10 bases left in between. The length of the CDR3 is 15 residues. The CDR3 DNA sequence: TGCGCCAGCAGCTTGCCCGGTGCGGGCACAGATACGCAGTATTTT. Its protein is CASSLPGAGTDTQYF.

This chain connects TRBV2 to TRBJ2-7; the D is unclear. This CDR3 is built from 12 residues. The ends were cut back, 7 bases at V and 0 bases at J, with 7 bases in the middle. In germline, CDR1 is SNHLY, CDR2 FYNNEI. This chain's CDR3 is CASTPNSYEQYF. CDR3 DNA sequence: TGTGCCAGCACCCCCAACTCCTACGAGCAGTACTTC.

V and J are TRBV28 and TRBJ1-1, with D perhaps TRBD1 (6 bases). This CDR3 has 16 amino acids. The V end was cut by 4 bases, the J end by 3 bases, with 18 bases between. CDR1 is MDHEN and CDR2 is SYDVKM in the germline V gene. The DNA for the CDR3 is TGTGCCAGCAGTTCCTACTTGGCAGGGGACGACACTGAAGCTTTCTTT. Translating gives CASSSYLAGDDTEAFF.